The rows below give T cell receptor beta chains drawn from one sample of a study of OX40 agonist ivuxolimab in advanced cancers. The table came from immunoSEQ multiplex PCR; TCRdb's copy has only in-frame clones and leaves some out. The repertoire consists of 70,000 or so clones, with about 80% occurring once and the leading ten covering about 2.1%. Sample: CD4+ or CD8+ T cells sorted from blood, taken in a trial of the OX40 agonist ivuxolimab. These receptors were taken from an adult with an advanced solid tumor such as melanoma, head and neck, liver or kidney cancer. The CDR3 runs from the conserved cysteine through the conserved F or W. A D gene is named only where the DNA matches it firmly. Rows may omit the clone size; those that give it use once, few, many or a size class.

clone_size d_call j_call v_call cdr3_aa cdr3_nt
. . TRBJ1-5 TRBV10-3 CAISDRVDQPQHF TGTGCCATCAGTGACAGGGTGGATCAGCCCCAGCATTTT
. . TRBJ1-2 TRBV5-1 CASSLADNIQDGYTF TGCGCCAGCAGCTTGGCCGACAATATCCAAGATGGCTACACCTTC
once . TRBJ2-7 TRBV7-9 CASSFDGSGREQYF TGTGCCAGCAGCTTCGATGGGTCCGGACGGGAGCAGTACTTC
. TRBD2 TRBJ2-1 TRBV6-4 CASSQQGTSGRVYNEQFF TGTGCCAGCAGTCAACAGGGGACTAGCGGGAGGGTCTACAATGAGCAGTTCTTC
. . TRBJ2-2 TRBV5-1 CASSIADRVGELFF TGCGCCAGCAGCATAGCAGACCGGGTCGGGGAGCTGTTTTTT
once . TRBJ2-7 TRBV15 CATSRDRQGRYEQYF TGTGCCACCAGCAGAGATAGGCAGGGAAGGTACGAGCAGTACTTC
few TRBD1 TRBJ1-1 TRBV7-2 CASSRDRGTPEAFF TGTGCCAGCAGCAGGGACAGGGGGACACCTGAAGCTTTCTTT
once . TRBJ2-2 TRBV27 CASSLARAGNTGELFF TGTGCCAGCAGTTTAGCCAGGGCGGGGAACACCGGGGAGCTGTTTTTT
. . TRBJ1-2 TRBV10-3 CAISELGYYGYTF TGTGCCATCAGTGAATTAGGGTACTATGGCTACACCTTC
. . TRBJ1-2 TRBV6-1 CASRQPTGGHGYTF TGTGCCAGCAGACAACCGACAGGTGGGCATGGCTACACCTTC
. . TRBJ2-1 TRBV11-2 CASSLTASSYNEQFF TGTGCCAGCAGCTTAACAGCATCCTCCTACAATGAGCAGTTCTTC
. . TRBJ2-3 TRBV6-1 CASRGNTDTQYF TGTGCCAGCAGGGGCAACACAGATACGCAGTATTTT
. TRBD2 TRBJ2-5 TRBV5-6 CASSLAGGFQETQYF TGTGCCAGCAGCTTAGCGGGGGGATTCCAAGAGACCCAGTACTTC
once . TRBJ2-2 TRBV6-5 CASSYGQMNTGELFF TGTGCCAGCAGTTACGGCCAGATGAACACCGGGGAGCTGTTTTTT
. . TRBJ2-5 TRBV6-1 CASSWTVMETQYF TGTGCCAGCAGCTGGACAGTTATGGAGACCCAGTACTTC
. TRBD1 TRBJ1-1 TRBV11-2 CASSLELGQGINTEAFF TGTGCCAGCAGCTTAGAGCTCGGACAGGGGATAAACACTGAAGCTTTCTTT
. . TRBJ2-3 TRBV2 CASTPVDTQYF TGTGCCAGCACCCCCGTAGATACGCAGTATTTT
. TRBD1 TRBJ1-3 TRBV19 CASIPRDRRNTIYF TGTGCCAGTATCCCGCGGGACAGGCGAAACACCATATATTTT
. . TRBJ2-1 TRBV18 CASSPSRNEQFF TGTGCCAGCTCACCAAGCCGAAATGAGCAGTTCTTC
. . TRBJ2-1 TRBV21-1 CASRHHSDNEQFF TGTGCCAGCAGACACCATTCCGACAATGAGCAGTTCTTC
. TRBD2 TRBJ2-7 TRBV7-3 CASSVSSGPSYEQYF TGTGCCAGCAGCGTTTCTAGCGGGCCTTCCTACGAGCAGTACTTC
. TRBD1 TRBJ2-3 TRBV7-2 CASSSRTGSDTQYF TGTGCCAGCAGCTCCCGGACAGGGTCAGATACGCAGTATTTT
. TRBD1 TRBJ2-7 TRBV19 CASEDRGHEQYF TGTGCCAGCGAAGACAGGGGACACGAGCAGTACTTC
. . TRBJ2-1 TRBV25-1 CASTEGLPNEQFF TGTGCCAGCACCGAAGGGCTACCCAATGAGCAGTTCTTC
. . TRBJ1-2 TRBV5-1 CASSGLSGYTF TGCGCCAGCAGCGGTCTGTCGGGCTACACCTTC
. TRBD1 TRBJ2-5 TRBV4-1 CASSQDGAGGLETQYF TGCGCCAGCAGCCAAGATGGGGCAGGGGGCTTAGAGACCCAGTACTTC
. TRBD1 TRBJ2-1 TRBV30 CAWEKGAYNEQFF TGTGCCTGGGAGAAGGGGGCTTACAATGAGCAGTTCTTC
. . TRBJ2-5 TRBV11-2 CASSPSSKDMETQYF TGTGCCAGCAGCCCATCTTCAAAGGATATGGAGACCCAGTACTTC
. . TRBJ2-7 TRBV5-1 CASSLGGGQPGYEQYF TGCGCCAGCAGCTTGGGCGGGGGACAGCCAGGTTACGAGCAGTACTTC
. TRBD1 TRBJ1-6 TRBV5-1 CASSRTGVNSPLHF TGCGCCAGCAGCCGCACAGGGGTGAATTCACCCCTCCACTTT
. . TRBJ2-1 TRBV28 CASRTPRGSGYNEQFF TGTGCCAGCAGAACCCCAAGGGGGAGTGGTTACAATGAGCAGTTCTTC
. TRBD1 TRBJ1-3 TRBV18 CASSKDRMSSGNTIYF TGTGCCAGCTCAAAGGACAGGATGAGCTCTGGAAACACCATATATTTT
once . TRBJ2-5 TRBV5-1 CASSGIAGHQETQYF TGCGCCAGCAGCGGAATAGCTGGGCATCAAGAGACCCAGTACTTC
. . TRBJ2-5 TRBV4-1 CASSQQGGGTRETQYF TGCGCCAGCAGCCAACAGGGAGGGGGCACTCGGGAGACCCAGTACTTC
. TRBD2 TRBJ2-1 TRBV6-5 CASNRLANNEQFF TGTGCCAGCAACCGACTAGCGAACAATGAGCAGTTCTTC
many . TRBJ2-5 TRBV5-4 CASSGTTGSGGETQYF TGTGCCAGCAGCGGGACAACAGGGTCAGGCGGAGAGACCCAGTACTTC
. . TRBJ2-5 TRBV4-2 CASSQTAVKETQYF TGTGCCAGCAGCCAAACAGCAGTCAAAGAGACCCAGTACTTC
few . TRBJ1-1 TRBV30 CAWSQLNTEAFF TGTGCCTGGAGTCAGTTGAACACTGAAGCTTTCTTT
. . TRBJ1-1 TRBV5-1 CASSLDPNGVTEAFF TGCGCCAGCAGCTTGGATCCTAATGGGGTAACTGAAGCTTTCTTT
. TRBD2 TRBJ2-7 TRBV14 CASSILSGGFGEQYF TGTGCCAGCAGCATATTAAGCGGGGGCTTTGGTGAGCAGTACTTC
. TRBD1 TRBJ1-2 TRBV6-1 CASSQGGESYGYTF TGTGCCAGCAGTCAGGGGGGGGAAAGCTATGGCTACACCTTC
. . TRBJ2-2 TRBV18 CASSPRHENGELFF TGTGCCAGCTCACCGCGTCATGAGAACGGGGAGCTGTTTTTT